This TCR beta chain stems from a study of cytomegalovirus exposure and HLA in healthy donors. Germline V gene lookup returns CDR1 SQVTM and CDR2 ANQGSEA. Trimming at V came to 4 bases and at J to 3 bases, leaving 9 bases not matched to a gene. The CDR3 spans 14 residues. It was with 60 Vbeta and 13 Jbeta primers that the PCR ran. This table comes from immunoSEQ multiplex PCR, and its TCRdb copy is limited to in-frame clones, with some not included. The sample data list about 200,000 clones. Sequenced material: PBMCs. The gene calls are TRBV29-1 and TRBJ2-7, with 7 bases aligning to TRBD2. The TCR sequence derives from a young woman in good health and CMV-seropositive. This CDR3 reads CSVVSRGGSYEQYF. For the CDR3, the DNA is TGCAGCGTTGTCTCGCGGGGCGGGAGCTACGAGCAGTACTTC.